This T cell receptor (beta chain) was retrieved from a study of T cells in Graves' hyperthyroidism and ophthalmopathy. The wider study: Pretreatment peripheral blood was obtained at initial diagnosis. Findings and caveats of the study: Most expanded thyroid clonotypes above 0.001 recurred in blood.

The germline V gene has CDR1 MNHEY and CDR2 SVGAGI. The V and J ends lost 6 bases and 2 bases, in that order; junction bases with no gene match: 6. This CDR3 is 15 amino acids long. As to this clonotype: Antigen specificity is unknown.

Extraction of PBMCs used 8 to 10 ml of fresh peripheral blood. Authors of the study amplified TCR beta CDR3 regions from RNA transcripts. HTBI primers were employed in a first-round RT-PCR of the TCR CDR3. TCRdb reprocessed the multiplex PCR reads with MiXCR, giving one entry per CDR3 protein. This sample has about 680,000 distinct CDR3 sequences, with about a third found just once. The receptor comes from a middle-aged woman with Graves' hyperthyroidism. This sequence joins TRBV6-5 and TRBJ1-2; TRBD1 agrees at 10 bases. The sequencing input was blood. The CDR3 region is CASSRSGQGNYGYTF. CDR3 DNA: TGTGCCAGCAGCCGATCGGGACAGGGGAACTATGGCTACACCTTC.